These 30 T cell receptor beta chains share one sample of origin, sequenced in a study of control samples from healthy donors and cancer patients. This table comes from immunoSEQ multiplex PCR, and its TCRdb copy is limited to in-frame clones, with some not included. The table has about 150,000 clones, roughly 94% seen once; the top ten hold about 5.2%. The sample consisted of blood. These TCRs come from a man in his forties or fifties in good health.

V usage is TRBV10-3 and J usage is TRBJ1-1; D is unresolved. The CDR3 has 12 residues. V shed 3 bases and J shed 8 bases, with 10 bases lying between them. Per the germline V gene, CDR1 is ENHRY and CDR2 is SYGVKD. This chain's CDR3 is CAISDPLGEAFF. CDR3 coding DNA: TGTGCCATCAGTGACCCACTCGGGGAAGCTTTCTTT.

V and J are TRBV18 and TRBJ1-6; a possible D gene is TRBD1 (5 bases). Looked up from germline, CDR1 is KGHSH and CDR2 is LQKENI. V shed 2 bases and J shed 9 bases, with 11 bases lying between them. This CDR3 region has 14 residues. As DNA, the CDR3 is TGTGCCAGCTCACCAAAGGGTAGGGGTTCACCCCTCCACTTT. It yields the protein CASSPKGRGSPLHF.

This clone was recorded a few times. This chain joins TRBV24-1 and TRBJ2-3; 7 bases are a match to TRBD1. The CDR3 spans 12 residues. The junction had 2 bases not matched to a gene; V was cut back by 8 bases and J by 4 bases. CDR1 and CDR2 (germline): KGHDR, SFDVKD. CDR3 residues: CATTDRADTQYF. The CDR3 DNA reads TGTGCCACCACCGACAGGGCAGATACGCAGTATTTT.

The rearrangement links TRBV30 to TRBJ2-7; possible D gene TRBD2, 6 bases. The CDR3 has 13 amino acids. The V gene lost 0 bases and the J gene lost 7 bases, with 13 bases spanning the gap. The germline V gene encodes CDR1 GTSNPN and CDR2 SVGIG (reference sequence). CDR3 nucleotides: TGTGCCTGGAGTGTTTGGCGGGGTCGAGAGCAGTACTTC. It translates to CAWSVWRGREQYF.

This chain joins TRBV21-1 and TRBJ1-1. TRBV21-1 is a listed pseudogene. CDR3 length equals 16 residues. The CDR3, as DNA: TGTGCCAGCAGCAAAAAAACGAGGGTTTCGAACACTGAAGCTTTCTTT. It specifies CASSKKTRVSNTEAFF.

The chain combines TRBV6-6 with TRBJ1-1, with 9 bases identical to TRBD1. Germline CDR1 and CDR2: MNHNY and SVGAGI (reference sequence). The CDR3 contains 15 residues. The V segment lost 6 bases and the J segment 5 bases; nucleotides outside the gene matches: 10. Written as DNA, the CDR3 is TGTGCCAGCAGGGCCCCGACAGGGGGGGGAACTGAAGCTTTCTTT. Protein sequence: CASRAPTGGGTEAFF.

The CDR3 is CASSSLRADEQFF. The DNA for the CDR3 is TGTGCCAGCAGCTCCTTGAGGGCCGATGAGCAGTTCTTC. This chain uses TRBV7-8 with TRBJ2-1; D might be TRBD2 (5 bases). CDR1 SGHVS and CDR2 FQNEAQ come from the germline V gene. This CDR3 has 13 amino acids. V dropped 4 bases and J dropped 8 bases, with 12 bases sitting between them.

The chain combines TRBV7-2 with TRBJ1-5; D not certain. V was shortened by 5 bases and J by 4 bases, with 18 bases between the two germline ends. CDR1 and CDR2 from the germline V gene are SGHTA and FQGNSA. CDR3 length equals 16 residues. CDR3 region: CASSPSSTRFNQPQHF. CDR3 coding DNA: TGTGCCAGCAGCCCATCCTCGACCAGGTTTAATCAGCCCCAGCATTTT.

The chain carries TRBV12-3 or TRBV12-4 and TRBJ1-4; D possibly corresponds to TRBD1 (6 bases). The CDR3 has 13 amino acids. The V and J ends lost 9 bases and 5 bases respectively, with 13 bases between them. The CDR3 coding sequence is TGTGCCAGTAACGCCGGGGGCAATGAAAAACTGTTTTTT. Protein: CASNAGGNEKLFF.

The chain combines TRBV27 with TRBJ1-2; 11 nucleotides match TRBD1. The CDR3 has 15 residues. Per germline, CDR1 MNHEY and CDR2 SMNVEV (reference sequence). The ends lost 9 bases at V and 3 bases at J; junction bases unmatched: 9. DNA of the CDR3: TGTGCCAGTGGGGACAGGGGGAGTGTGGACTATGGCTACACCTTC. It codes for CASGDRGSVDYGYTF.

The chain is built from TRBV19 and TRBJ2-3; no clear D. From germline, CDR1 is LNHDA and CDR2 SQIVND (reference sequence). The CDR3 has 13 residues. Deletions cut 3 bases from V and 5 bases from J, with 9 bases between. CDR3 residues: CASSMGWEDTQYF. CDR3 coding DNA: TGTGCCAGTAGTATGGGGTGGGAAGATACGCAGTATTTT.

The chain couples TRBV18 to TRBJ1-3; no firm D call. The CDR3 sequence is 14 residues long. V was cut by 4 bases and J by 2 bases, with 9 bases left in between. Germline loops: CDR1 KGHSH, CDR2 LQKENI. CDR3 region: CASSLQRAGNTIYF. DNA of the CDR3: TGTGCCAGCTCACTCCAAAGGGCTGGAAACACCATATATTTT. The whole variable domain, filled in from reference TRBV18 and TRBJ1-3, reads NAGVMQNPRHLVRRRGQEARLRCSPMKGHSHVYWYRQLPEEGLKFMVYLQKENIIDESGMPKERFSAEFPKEGPSILRIQQVVRGDSAAYFCASSLQRAGNTIYFGEGSWLTVV.

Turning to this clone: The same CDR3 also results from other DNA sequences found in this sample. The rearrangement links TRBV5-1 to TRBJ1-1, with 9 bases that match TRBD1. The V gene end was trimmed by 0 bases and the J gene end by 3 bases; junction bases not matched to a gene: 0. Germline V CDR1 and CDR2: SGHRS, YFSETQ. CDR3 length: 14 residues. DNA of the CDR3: TGCGCCAGCAGCTTGGGGGACAGGGACACTGAAGCTTTCTTT. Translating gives CASSLGDRDTEAFF.

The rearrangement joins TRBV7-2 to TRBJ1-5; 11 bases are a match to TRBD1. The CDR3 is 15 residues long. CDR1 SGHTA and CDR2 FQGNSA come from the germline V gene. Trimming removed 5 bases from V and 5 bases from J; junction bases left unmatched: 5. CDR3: CASSRRTGGDQPQHF. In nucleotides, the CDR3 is TGTGCCAGCAGCAGAAGGACAGGGGGCGATCAGCCCCAGCATTTT.

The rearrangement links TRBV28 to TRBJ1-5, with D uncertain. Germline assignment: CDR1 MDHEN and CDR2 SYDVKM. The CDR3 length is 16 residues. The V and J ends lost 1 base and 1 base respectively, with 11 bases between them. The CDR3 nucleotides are TGTGCCAGCAGTTTATATAAAACCAGGAGCAATCAGCCCCAGCATTTT. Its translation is CASSLYKTRSNQPQHF.

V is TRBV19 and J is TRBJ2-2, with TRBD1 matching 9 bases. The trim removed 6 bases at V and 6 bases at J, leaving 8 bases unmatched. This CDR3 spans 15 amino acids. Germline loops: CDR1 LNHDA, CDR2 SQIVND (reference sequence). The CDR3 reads CASSLTGGRAGELFF. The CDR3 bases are TGTGCCAGTAGCCTTACAGGGGGCAGGGCCGGGGAGCTGTTTTTT.

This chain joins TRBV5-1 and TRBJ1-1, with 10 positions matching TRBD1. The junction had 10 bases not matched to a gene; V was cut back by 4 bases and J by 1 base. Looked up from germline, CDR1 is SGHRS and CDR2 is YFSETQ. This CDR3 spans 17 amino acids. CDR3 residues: CASSGRQGAVWNTEAFF. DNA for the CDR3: TGCGCCAGCAGCGGACGACAGGGGGCGGTTTGGAACACTGAAGCTTTCTTT.

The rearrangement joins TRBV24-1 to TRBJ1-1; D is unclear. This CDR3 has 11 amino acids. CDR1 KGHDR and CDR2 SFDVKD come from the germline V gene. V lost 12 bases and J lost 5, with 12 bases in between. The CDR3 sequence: CASERGTEAFF. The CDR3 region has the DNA TGTGCCTCGGAACGGGGAACTGAAGCTTTCTTT.

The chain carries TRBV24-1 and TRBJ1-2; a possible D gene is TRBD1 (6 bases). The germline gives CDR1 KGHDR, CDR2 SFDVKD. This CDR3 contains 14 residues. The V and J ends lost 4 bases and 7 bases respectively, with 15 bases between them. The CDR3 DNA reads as TGTGCCACCAGTGACCCCGGACAGAAAGCTGGCTACACCTTC. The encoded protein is CATSDPGQKAGYTF.

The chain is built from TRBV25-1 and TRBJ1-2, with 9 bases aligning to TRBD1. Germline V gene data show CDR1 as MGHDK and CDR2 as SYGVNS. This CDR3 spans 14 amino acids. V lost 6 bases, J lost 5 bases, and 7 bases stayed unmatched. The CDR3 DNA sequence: TGTGCCAGCAGCGGGGACAGGGCCGAGTATGGCTACACCTTC. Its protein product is CASSGDRAEYGYTF.

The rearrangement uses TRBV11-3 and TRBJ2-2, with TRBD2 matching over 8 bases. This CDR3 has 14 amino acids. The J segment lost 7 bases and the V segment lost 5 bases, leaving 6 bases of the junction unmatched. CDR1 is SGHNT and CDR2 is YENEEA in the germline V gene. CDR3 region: CASSRRAGGGELFF. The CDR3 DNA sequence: TGTGCCAGCAGCCGTAGGGCGGGAGGCGGGGAGCTGTTTTTT.

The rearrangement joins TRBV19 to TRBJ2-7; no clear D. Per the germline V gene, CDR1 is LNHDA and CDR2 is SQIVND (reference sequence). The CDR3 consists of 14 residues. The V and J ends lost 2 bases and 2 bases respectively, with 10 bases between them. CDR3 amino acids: CASSIQVGPYEQYF. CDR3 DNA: TGTGCCAGTAGTATACAGGTAGGCCCCTACGAGCAGTACTTC.

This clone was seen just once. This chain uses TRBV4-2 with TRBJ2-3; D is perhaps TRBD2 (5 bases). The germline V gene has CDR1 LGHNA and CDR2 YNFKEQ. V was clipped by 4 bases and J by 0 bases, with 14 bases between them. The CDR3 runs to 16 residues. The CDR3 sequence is CASSLGLTSSTDTQYF. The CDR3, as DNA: TGTGCCAGCAGCCTCGGACTGACGTCTAGCACAGATACGCAGTATTTT.

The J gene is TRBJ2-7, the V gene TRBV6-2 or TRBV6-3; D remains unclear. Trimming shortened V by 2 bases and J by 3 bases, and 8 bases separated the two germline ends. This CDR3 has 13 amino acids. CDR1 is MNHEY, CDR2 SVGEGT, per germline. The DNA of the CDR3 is TGTGCCAGCAGTTACGGGTTGTTCTACGAGCAGTACTTC. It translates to CASSYGLFYEQYF.

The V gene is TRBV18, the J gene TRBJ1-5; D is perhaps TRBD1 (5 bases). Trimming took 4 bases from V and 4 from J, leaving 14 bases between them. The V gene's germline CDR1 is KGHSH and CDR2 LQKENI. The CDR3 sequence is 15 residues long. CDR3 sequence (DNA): TGTGCCAGCTCACAAACCCGGGACCCAAATCAGCCCCAGCATTTT. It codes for CASSQTRDPNQPQHF.

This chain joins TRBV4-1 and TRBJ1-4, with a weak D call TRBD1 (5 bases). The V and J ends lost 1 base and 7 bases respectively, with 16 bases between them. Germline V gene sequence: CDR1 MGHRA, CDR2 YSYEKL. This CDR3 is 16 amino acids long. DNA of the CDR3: TGCGCCAGCAGCCAAGTTCGCCCGGACAAGCTTGAAAAACTGTTTTTT. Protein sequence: CASSQVRPDKLEKLFF.

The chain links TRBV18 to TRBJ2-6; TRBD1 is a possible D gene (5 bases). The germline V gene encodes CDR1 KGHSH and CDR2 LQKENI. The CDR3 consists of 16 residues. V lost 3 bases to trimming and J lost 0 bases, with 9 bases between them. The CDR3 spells CASSPDIPSGANVLTF. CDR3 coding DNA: TGTGCCAGCTCACCGGACATCCCCTCTGGGGCCAACGTCCTGACTTTC.

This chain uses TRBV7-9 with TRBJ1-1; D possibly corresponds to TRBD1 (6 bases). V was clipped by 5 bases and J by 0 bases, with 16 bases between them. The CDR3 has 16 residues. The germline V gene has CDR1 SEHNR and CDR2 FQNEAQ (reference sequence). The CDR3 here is CASSSHPGGLNTEAFF. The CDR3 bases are TGTGCCAGCAGCAGCCACCCCGGGGGGCTGAACACTGAAGCTTTCTTT.

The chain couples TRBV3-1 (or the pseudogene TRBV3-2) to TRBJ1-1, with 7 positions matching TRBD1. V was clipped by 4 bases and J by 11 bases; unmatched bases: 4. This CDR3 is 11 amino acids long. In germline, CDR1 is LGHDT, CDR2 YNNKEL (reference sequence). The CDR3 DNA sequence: TGTGCCAGCAGCCGCGGACAGGCTGCTTTCTTT. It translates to CASSRGQAAFF.

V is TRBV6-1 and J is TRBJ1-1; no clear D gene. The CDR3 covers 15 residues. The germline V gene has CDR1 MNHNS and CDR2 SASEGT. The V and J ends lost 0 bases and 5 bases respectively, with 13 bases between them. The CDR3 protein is CASSEALAALTEAFF. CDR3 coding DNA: TGTGCCAGCAGTGAAGCGCTCGCGGCCCTAACTGAAGCTTTCTTT.